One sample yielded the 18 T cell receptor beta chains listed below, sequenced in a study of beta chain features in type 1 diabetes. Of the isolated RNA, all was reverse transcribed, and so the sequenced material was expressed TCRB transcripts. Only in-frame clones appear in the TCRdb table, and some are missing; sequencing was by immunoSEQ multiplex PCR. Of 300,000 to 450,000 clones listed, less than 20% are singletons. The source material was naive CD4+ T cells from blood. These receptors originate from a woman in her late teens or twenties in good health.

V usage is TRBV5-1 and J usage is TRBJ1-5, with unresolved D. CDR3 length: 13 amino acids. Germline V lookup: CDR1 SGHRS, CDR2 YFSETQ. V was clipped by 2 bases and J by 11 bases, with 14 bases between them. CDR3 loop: CASSLSGPEAQHF. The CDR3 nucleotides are TGCGCCAGCAGCTTAAGTGGCCCCGAAGCCCAGCATTTT.

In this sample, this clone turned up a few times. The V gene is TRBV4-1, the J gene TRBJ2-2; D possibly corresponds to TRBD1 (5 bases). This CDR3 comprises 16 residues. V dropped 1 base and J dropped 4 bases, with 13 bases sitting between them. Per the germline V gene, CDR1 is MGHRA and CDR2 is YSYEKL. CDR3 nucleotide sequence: TGCGCCAGCAGCCAAGTGGGGCCTCCCGGCACCGGGGAGCTGTTTTTT. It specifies CASSQVGPPGTGELFF.

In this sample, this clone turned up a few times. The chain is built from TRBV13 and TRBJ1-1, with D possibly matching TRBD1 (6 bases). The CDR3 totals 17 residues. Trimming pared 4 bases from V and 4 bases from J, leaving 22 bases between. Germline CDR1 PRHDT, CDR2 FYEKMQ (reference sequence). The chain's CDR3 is CASSSNPYPGESTEAFF. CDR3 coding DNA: TGTGCCAGCAGCTCCAACCCATACCCAGGGGAAAGCACTGAAGCTTTCTTT.

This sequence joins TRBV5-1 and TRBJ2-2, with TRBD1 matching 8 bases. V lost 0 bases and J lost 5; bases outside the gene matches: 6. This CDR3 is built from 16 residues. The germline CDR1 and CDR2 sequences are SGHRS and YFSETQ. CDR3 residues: CASSLGDRGGTGELFF. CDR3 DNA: TGCGCCAGCAGCTTGGGAGACAGGGGCGGGACCGGGGAGCTGTTTTTT.

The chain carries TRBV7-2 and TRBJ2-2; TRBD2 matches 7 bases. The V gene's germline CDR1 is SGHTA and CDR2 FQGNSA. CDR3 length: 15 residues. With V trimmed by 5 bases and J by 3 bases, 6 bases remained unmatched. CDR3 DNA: TGTGCCAGCAGCCTAGGGAGGGGAGACACCGGGGAGCTGTTTTTT. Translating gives CASSLGRGDTGELFF.

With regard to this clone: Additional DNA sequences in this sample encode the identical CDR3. The chain's CDR3 is CASSRDRAYEQYF. CDR3 coding DNA: TGTGCCAGCTCAAGGGACAGGGCCTACGAGCAGTACTTC. This chain joins TRBV18 and TRBJ2-7; TRBD1 matches 9 bases. The germline CDR1 and CDR2 sequences are KGHSH and LQKENI. The V gene end was trimmed by 5 bases and the J gene end by 2 bases; junction bases not matched to a gene: 1. The CDR3 spans 13 residues.

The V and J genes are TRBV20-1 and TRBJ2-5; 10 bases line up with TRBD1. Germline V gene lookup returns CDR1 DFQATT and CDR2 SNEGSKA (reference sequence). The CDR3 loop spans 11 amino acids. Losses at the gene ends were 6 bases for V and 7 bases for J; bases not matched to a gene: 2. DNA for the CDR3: TGCAGTGCGAGGACAGGGGGGACCCAGTACTTC. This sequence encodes CSARTGGTQYF.

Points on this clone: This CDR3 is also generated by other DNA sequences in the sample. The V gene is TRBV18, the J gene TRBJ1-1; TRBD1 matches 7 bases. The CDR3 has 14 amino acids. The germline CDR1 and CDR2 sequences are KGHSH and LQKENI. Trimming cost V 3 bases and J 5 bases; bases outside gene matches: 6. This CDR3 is CASSPQGGGTEAFF. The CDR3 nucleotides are TGTGCCAGCTCACCTCAGGGGGGAGGAACTGAAGCTTTCTTT.

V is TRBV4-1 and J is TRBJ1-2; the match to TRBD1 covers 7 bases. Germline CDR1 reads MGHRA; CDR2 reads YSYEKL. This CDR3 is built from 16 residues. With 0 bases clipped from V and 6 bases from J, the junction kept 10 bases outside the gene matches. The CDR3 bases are TGCGCCAGCAGCCAAGAAGTAGTGGACAGGCTACATGGCTACACCTTC. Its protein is CASSQEVVDRLHGYTF.

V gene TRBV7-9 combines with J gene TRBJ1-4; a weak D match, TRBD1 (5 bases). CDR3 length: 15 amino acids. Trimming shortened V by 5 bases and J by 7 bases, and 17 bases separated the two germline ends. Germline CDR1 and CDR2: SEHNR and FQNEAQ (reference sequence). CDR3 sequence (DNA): TGTGCCAGCAGCATCGGGACTTCGGGGCGTGAAAAACTGTTTTTT. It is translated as CASSIGTSGREKLFF.

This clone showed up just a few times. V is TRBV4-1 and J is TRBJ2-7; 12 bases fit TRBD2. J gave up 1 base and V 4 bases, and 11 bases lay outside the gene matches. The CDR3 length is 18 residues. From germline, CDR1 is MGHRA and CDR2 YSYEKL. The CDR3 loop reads CASSLSTSGRSGSYEQYF. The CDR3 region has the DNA TGCGCCAGCAGCCTCTCGACTAGCGGGAGATCGGGGTCCTACGAGCAGTACTTC.

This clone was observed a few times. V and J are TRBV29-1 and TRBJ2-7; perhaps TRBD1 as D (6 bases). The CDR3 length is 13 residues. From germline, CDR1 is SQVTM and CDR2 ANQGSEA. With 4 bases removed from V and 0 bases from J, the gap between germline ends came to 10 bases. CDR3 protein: CSVATGPSYEQYF. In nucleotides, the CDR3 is TGCAGCGTTGCAACAGGGCCCTCCTACGAGCAGTACTTC.

In DNA form, the CDR3 reads TGTGCCAGCAGCCTGCCCGGGAGAAACTATGGCTACACCTTC. Its translation is CASSLPGRNYGYTF. This chain links TRBV11-2 with TRBJ1-2; D is ambiguous. Germline assignment: CDR1 SGHAT and CDR2 FQNNGV. The V end lost 5 bases, the J end lost 2 bases, and 12 bases lay between the germline ends. This CDR3 is built from 14 residues.

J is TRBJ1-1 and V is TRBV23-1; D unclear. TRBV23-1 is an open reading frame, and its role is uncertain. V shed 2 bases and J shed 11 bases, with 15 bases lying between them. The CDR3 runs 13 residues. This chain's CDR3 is CASSQRPSAGAFF. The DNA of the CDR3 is TGCGCCAGCAGTCAACGGCCCAGTGCGGGGGCTTTCTTT.

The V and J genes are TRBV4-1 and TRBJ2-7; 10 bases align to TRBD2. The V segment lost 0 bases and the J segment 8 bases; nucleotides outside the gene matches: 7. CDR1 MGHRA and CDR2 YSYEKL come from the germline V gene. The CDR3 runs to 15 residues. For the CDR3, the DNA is TGCGCCAGCAGCCAAGATTGGCTAGCGGGAGTGCAGCAGTACTTC. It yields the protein CASSQDWLAGVQQYF.

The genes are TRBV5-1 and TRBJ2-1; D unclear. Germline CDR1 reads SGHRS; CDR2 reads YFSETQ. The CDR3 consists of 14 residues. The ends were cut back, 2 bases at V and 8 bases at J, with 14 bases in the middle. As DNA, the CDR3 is TGCGCCAGCAGCTTTTCAGCGACCCCCGATGAGCAGTTCTTC. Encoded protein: CASSFSATPDEQFF.

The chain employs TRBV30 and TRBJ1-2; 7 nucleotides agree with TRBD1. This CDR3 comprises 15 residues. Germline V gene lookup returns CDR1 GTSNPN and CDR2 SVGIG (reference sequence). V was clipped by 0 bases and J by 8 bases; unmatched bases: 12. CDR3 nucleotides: TGTGCCTGGAGTGTAGCCTTGAAGGGGGCGGTAGGCTACACCTTC. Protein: CAWSVALKGAVGYTF.

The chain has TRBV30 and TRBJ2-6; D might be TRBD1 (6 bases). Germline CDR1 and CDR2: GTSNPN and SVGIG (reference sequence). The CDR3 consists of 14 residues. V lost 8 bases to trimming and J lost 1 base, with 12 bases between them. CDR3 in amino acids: CARQGSSGANVLTF. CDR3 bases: TGTGCCCGGCAGGGGAGTTCTGGGGCCAACGTCCTGACTTTC.